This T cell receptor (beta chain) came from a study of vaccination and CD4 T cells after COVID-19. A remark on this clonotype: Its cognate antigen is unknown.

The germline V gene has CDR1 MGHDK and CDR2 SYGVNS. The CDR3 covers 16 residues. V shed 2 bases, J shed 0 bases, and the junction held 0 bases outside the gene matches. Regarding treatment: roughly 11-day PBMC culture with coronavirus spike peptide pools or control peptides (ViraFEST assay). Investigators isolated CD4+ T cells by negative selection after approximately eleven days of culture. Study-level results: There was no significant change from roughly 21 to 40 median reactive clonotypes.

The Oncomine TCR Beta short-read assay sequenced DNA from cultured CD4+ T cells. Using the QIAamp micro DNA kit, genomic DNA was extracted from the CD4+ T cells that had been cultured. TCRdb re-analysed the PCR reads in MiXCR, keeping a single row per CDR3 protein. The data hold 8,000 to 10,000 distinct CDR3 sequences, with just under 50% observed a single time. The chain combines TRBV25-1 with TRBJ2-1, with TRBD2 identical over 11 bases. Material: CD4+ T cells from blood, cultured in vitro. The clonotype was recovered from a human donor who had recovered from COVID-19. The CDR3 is CASSETSGGSYNEQFF. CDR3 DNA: TGTGCCAGCAGTGAAACTAGCGGGGGCTCCTACAATGAGCAGTTCTTC.